Listed below are T cell receptor beta chains from one sample, sequenced in a study of early T cells in non-severe SARS-CoV-2 infection. TCRdb reanalysed the 5' RACE reads using MiXCR and keeps one entry per CDR3 protein. This sample has approximately 66,000 distinct CDR3 sequences, with approximately 13% found just once. Sequences were obtained from whole blood. These receptors all stem from an adult who was a healthcare worker with PCR-confirmed SARS-CoV-2 infection or an uninfected control (not recorded which). CDR3s include the opening cysteine and the closing phenylalanine or tryptophan. D genes are given only for firm matches. Only part of the rows carry a size: once, few, many, or a class if the clone is expanded.

CARNRGVANTGELFF,TGTGCCAGAAACCGGGGGGTTGCGAACACCGGGGAGCTGTTTTTT,TRBJ2-2,TRBV2,TRBD2,few
CASSLALSEQFF,TGTGCCAGCAGCTTAGCACTCAGTGAGCAGTTCTTC,TRBJ2-1,TRBV7-6,NA,many
CASSVVSGAPGTQYF,TGTGCCAGCAGCGTAGTCTCGGGCGCCCCCGGGACCCAGTACTTC,TRBJ2-5,TRBV9,NA,NA
CSVEVRTNTEAFF,TGCAGCGTTGAGGTCAGGACCAACACTGAAGCTTTCTTT,TRBJ1-1,TRBV29-1,NA,many
CSARGLAGPYEQYF,TGCAGTGCTAGAGGACTAGCGGGGCCCTACGAGCAGTACTTC,TRBJ2-7,TRBV20-1,TRBD2,NA
CASSPQGVGANVLIF,TGTGCCAGCTCACCGCAGGGAGTTGGGGCCAACGTCCTGATTTTC,TRBJ2-6,TRBV18,NA,many
CASSAMDTQYF,TGTGCCAGCAGTGCGATGGATACGCAGTATTTT,TRBJ2-3,TRBV25-1,NA,NA
CASSDLEQYF,TGTGCCAGCAGTGACCTCGAGCAGTACTTC,TRBJ2-7,TRBV6-5,NA,many
CASADRGLEKLFF,TGTGCCAGTGCGGACAGGGGGCTTGAAAAACTGTTTTTT,TRBJ1-4,TRBV19,TRBD1,few
CASSLTSGRVGETQYF,TGTGCCAGCAGCCTGACTAGCGGGAGGGTTGGAGAGACCCAGTACTTC,TRBJ2-5,TRBV7-2,TRBD2,many
CASSLYADGANVLTF,TGTGCCAGCAGCTTGTATGCAGATGGGGCCAACGTCCTGACTTTC,TRBJ2-6,TRBV5-5,NA,few
CASGQPNSPLHF,TGTGCCAGCGGACAGCCGAATTCACCCCTCCACTTT,TRBJ1-6,TRBV2,NA,NA
CSVEGGESSYNEQFF,TGCAGCGTTGAAGGTGGGGAGAGCTCCTACAATGAGCAGTTCTTC,TRBJ2-1,TRBV29-1,NA,NA
CSARAQGQGVGETQYF,TGCAGTGCTAGAGCACAAGGGCAGGGGGTCGGGGAGACCCAGTACTTC,TRBJ2-5,TRBV20-1,TRBD1,few
CASSAGPNSPLHF,TGTGCCAGCAGCGCCGGCCCCAATTCACCCCTCCACTTT,TRBJ1-6,TRBV11-2,NA,few
CASSLAGNTEAFF,TGTGCCAGCAGCTTAGCAGGGAACACTGAAGCTTTCTTT,TRBJ1-1,TRBV5-1,NA,many